What follows are 6 T cell receptor beta chains derived from one specimen sequenced in a study of control samples from healthy donors and cancer patients. Only in-frame clones appear in the TCRdb table, and some are missing; sequencing was by immunoSEQ multiplex PCR. The sample consists of 90,000 to 150,000 clones, approximately 87% of them appearing once. The sequencing input was blood. These receptors originate from a man in his thirties or forties in good health.

This chain connects TRBV3-1 (or the pseudogene TRBV3-2) to TRBJ2-1, with TRBD2 matching 8 bases. This CDR3 is 14 amino acids long. V gave up 4 bases and J gave up 5 bases; unmatched junction bases: 4. Per the germline V gene, CDR1 is LGHDT and CDR2 is YNNKEL (reference sequence). The DNA of the CDR3 is TGTGCCAGCAGCCCCTCGGGGGGGAACAATGAGCAGTTCTTC. Its translation is CASSPSGGNNEQFF.

V usage is TRBV25-1 and J usage is TRBJ1-4, with D tentatively TRBD1 (5 bases). CDR3 length: 15 amino acids. Germline V gene data show CDR1 as MGHDK and CDR2 as SYGVNS. Trimming took 3 bases from V and 1 from J, leaving 9 bases between them. CDR3 sequence: CASSDLGETNEKLFF. CDR3 bases: TGTGCCAGCAGTGACTTGGGGGAAACTAATGAAAAACTGTTTTTT.

The V and J genes are TRBV27 and TRBJ2-2; D not resolved. The germline V gene has CDR1 MNHEY and CDR2 SMNVEV (reference sequence). The CDR3 runs to 12 residues. V lost 3 bases to trimming and J lost 7 bases, with 6 bases between them. The CDR3 here is CASSFRLGELFF. CDR3 nucleotide sequence: TGTGCCAGCAGTTTCCGGCTCGGGGAGCTGTTTTTT.

V is TRBV5-1 and J is TRBJ2-7; D perhaps matches TRBD2 (6 bases). V lost 7 bases, J lost 2 bases, and 19 bases lay in between. CDR1 and CDR2 (germline): SGHRS, YFSETQ. The CDR3 runs to 15 residues. As DNA, the CDR3 is TGCGCCAGCGCCTTAGGAGGGACCGCAGCCTACGAGCAGTACTTC. This translates into CASALGGTAAYEQYF.

The CDR3 DNA sequence: TGCAGCGTTACCCTTGGGGGAGCTTTCTTT. This translates into CSVTLGGAFF. The V and J genes are TRBV29-1 and TRBJ1-1, with a weak D call TRBD1 (5 bases). Deletions cut 5 bases from V and 10 bases from J, with 11 bases between. Germline V gives CDR1 SQVTM, CDR2 ANQGSEA. The CDR3 sequence is 10 residues long.

This chain uses TRBV7-9 with TRBJ1-3; no firm D call. Trimming pared 6 bases from V and 8 bases from J, leaving 14 bases between. CDR1 is SEHNR, CDR2 FQNEAQ, per germline (reference sequence). The CDR3 loop spans 13 amino acids. CDR3 nucleotides: TGTGCCAGCAGTCTTGGTTTCGGAGACACCATATATTTT. Residues: CASSLGFGDTIYF.